This T cell receptor (beta chain) emerged from a study of OX40 agonist ivuxolimab in advanced cancers. Study context: Participants averaged 60 years of age (range roughly 23 to 90) and were about 85% male.

Sequencing used immunoSEQ multiplex PCR; TCRdb keeps in-frame clones, though not all of them. The sample records 60,000 to 100,000 clones, about nine tenths being singletons. From germline, CDR1 is WNHNN and CDR2 SYGVQD (reference sequence). With 3 bases clipped from V and 7 bases from J, the junction kept 7 bases outside the gene matches. The CDR3 runs to 14 residues. V gene TRBV10-1 combines with J gene TRBJ1-1, with 8 bases aligning to TRBD1. The material was CD4+ or CD8+ T cells sorted from blood, obtained in a trial of the OX40 agonist ivuxolimab. This TCR derives from an adult with an advanced solid tumor such as melanoma, head and neck, liver or kidney cancer. The CDR3 is CASSEQGGVDEAFF. Written as DNA, the CDR3 is TGCGCCAGCAGTGAACAGGGGGGGGTTGATGAAGCTTTCTTT.